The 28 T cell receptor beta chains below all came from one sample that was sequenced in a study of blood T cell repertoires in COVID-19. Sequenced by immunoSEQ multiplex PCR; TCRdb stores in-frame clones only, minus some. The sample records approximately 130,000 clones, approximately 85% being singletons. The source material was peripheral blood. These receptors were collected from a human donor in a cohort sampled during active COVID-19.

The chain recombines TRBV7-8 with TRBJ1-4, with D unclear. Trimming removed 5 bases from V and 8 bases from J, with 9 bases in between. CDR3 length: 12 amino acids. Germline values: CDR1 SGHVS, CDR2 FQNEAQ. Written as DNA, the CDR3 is TGTGCCAGCAGCCGTCCGTCCGAAAAACTGTTTTTT. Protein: CASSRPSEKLFF.

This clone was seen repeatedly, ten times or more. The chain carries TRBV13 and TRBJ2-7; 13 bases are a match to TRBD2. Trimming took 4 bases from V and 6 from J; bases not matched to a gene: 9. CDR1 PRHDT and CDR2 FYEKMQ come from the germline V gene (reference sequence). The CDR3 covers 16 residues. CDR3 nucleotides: TGTGCCAGCAGCTCCCGACCGGGACTAGCGGGGAGCGAGCAGTACTTC. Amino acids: CASSSRPGLAGSEQYF.

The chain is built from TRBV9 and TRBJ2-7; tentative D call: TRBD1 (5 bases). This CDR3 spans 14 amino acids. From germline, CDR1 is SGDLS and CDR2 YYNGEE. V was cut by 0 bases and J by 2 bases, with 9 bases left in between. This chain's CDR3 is CASSVEGATYEQYF. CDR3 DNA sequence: TGTGCCAGCAGCGTAGAAGGGGCTACCTACGAGCAGTACTTC.

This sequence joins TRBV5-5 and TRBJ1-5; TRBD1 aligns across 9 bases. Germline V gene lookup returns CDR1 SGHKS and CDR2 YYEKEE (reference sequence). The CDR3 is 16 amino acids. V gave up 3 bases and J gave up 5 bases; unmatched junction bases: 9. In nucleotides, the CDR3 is TGTGCCAGCAGCTGGGGGACAGGGTTGGCGGATCAGCCCCAGCATTTT. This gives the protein CASSWGTGLADQPQHF.

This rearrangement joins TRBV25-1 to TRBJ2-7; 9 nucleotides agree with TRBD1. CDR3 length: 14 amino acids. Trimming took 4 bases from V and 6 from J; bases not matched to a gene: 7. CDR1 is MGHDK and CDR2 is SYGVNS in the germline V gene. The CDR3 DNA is TGTGCCAGCAGTGGCGGACAGGGGTGGGGCGAGCAGTACTTC. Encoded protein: CASSGGQGWGEQYF.

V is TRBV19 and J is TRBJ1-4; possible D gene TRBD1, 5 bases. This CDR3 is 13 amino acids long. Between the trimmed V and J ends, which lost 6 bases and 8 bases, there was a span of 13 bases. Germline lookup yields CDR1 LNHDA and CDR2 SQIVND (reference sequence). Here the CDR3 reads CASSDRVSEKLFF. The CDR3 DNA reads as TGTGCCAGTAGCGACAGAGTTTCGGAAAAACTGTTTTTT.

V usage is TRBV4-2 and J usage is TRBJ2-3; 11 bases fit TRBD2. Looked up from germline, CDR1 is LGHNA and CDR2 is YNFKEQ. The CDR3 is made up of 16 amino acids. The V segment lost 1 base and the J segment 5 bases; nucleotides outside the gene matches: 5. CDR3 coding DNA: TGTGCCAGCAGCCAAGCCCTAGCGGGGGGCCGAGATACGCAGTATTTT. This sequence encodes CASSQALAGGRDTQYF.

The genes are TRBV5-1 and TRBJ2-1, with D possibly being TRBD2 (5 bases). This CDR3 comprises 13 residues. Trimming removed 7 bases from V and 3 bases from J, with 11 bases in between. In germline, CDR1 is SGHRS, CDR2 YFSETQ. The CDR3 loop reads CASSEGFYNEQFF. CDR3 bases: TGCGCCAGCTCCGAGGGTTTCTACAATGAGCAGTTCTTC.

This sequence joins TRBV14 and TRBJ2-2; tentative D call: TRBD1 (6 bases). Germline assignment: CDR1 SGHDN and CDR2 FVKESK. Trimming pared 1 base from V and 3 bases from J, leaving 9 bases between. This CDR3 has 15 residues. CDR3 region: CASSQARGYTGELFF. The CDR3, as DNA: TGTGCCAGCAGCCAAGCAAGGGGGTACACCGGGGAGCTGTTTTTT.

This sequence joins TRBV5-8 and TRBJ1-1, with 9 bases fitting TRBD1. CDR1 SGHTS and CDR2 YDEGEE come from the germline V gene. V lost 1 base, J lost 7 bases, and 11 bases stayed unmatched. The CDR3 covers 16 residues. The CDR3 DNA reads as TGTGCCAGCAGCTTGCGTCTGGGACAGGGCTTGATTGAAGCTTTCTTT. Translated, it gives CASSLRLGQGLIEAFF. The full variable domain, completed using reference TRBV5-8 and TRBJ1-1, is EAGVTQSPTHLIKTRGQQATLRCSPISGHTSVYWYQQALGLGLQFLLWYDEGEERNRGNFPPRFSGRQFPNYSSELNVNALELEDSALYLCASSLRLGQGLIEAFFGQGTRLTVV.

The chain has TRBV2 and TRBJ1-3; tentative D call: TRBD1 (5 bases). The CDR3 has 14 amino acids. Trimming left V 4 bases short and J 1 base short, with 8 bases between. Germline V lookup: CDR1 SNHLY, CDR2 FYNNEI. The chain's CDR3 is CASSGGISGNTIYF. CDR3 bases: TGTGCCAGCAGTGGGGGCATATCTGGAAACACCATATATTTT.

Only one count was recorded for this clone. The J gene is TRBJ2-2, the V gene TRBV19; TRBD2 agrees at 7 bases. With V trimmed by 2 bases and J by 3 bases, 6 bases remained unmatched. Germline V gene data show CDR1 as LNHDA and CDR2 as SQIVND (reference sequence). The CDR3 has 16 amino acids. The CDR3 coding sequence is TGTGCCAGTAGTATATGGGGAGGGTTTGACACCGGGGAGCTGTTTTTT. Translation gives CASSIWGGFDTGELFF.

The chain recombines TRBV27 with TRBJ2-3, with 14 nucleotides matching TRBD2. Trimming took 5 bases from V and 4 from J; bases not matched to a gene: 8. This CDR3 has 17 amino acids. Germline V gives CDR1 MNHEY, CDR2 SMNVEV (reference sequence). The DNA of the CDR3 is TGTGCCAGCAGTCCCCTGACTAGCGGGGGGGCAGCAGATACGCAGTATTTT. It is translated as CASSPLTSGGAADTQYF.

CDR3 in DNA: TGTGCCAGCAGCTCCCAAGGGGGGGTTGAAGCTTTCTTT. The encoded protein is CASSSQGGVEAFF. The chain combines TRBV7-3 with TRBJ1-1; TRBD1 is a possible D gene (6 bases). The V and J ends lost 4 bases and 7 bases respectively, with 13 bases between them. There are 13 residues in the CDR3. CDR1 and CDR2 (germline): SGHTA, FQGTGA.

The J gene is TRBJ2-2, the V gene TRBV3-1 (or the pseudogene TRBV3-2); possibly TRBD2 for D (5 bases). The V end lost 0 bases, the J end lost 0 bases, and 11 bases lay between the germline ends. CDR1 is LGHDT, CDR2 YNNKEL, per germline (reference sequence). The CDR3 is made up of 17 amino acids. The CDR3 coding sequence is TGTGCCAGCAGCCAAGAAGTGGAGGAACCGAACACCGGGGAGCTGTTTTTT. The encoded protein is CASSQEVEEPNTGELFF.

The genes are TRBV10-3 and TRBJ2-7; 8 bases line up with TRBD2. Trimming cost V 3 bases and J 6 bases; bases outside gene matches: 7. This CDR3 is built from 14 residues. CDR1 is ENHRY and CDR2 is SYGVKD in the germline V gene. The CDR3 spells CAISERGGKSEQYF. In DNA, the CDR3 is TGTGCCATCAGTGAACGGGGGGGCAAGTCCGAGCAGTACTTC.

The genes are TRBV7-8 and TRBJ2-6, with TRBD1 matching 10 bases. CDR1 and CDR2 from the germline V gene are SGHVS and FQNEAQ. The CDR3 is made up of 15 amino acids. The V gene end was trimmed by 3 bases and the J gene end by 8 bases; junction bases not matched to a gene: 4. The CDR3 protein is CASSFRDRGTNVLTF. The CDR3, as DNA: TGTGCCAGCAGCTTCAGGGACAGGGGTACCAACGTCCTGACTTTC.

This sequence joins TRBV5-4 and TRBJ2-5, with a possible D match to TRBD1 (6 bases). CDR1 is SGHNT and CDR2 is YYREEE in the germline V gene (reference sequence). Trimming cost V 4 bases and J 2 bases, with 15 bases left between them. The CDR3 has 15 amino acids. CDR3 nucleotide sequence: TGTGCCAGCAGCCCATGGCAGACAGGTCAAGAGACCCAGTACTTC. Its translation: CASSPWQTGQETQYF.

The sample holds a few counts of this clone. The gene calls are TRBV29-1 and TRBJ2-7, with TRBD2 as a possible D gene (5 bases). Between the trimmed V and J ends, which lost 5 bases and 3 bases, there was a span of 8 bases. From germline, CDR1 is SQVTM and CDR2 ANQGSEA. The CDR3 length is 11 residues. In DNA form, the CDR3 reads TGCAGCGTTCGTCGGGGCTACGAGCAGTACTTC. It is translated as CSVRRGYEQYF.

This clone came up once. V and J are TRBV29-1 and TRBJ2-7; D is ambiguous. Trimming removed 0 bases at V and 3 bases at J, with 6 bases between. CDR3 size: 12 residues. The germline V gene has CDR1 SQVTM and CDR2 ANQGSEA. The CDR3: CSVEEGVYEQYF. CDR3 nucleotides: TGCAGCGTTGAAGAGGGCGTCTACGAGCAGTACTTC.

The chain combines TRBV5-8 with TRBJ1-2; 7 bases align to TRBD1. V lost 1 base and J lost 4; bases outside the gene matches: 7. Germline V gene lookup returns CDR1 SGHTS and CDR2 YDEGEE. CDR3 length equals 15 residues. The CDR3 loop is CASSLRGGDSYGYTF. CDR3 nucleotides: TGTGCCAGCAGCTTGAGAGGGGGCGATTCCTATGGCTACACCTTC.

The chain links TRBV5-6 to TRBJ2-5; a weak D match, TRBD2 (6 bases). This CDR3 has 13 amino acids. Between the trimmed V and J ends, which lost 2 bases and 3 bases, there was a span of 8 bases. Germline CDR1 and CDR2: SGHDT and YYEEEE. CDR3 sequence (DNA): TGTGCCAGCAGCTTTAGCGGAAAAGAGACCCAGTACTTC. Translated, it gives CASSFSGKETQYF.

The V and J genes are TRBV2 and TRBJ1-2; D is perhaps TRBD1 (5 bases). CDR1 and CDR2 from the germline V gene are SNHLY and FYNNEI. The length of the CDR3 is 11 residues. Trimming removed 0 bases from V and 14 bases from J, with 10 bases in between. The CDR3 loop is CASSEAGAGTF. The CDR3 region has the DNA TGTGCCAGCAGTGAAGCTGGGGCAGGAACCTTC. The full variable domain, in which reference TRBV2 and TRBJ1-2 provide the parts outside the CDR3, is EPEVTQTPSHQVTQMGQEVILRCVPISNHLYFYWYRQILGQKVEFLVSFYNNEISEKSEIFDDQFSVERPDGSNFTLKIRSTKLEDSAMYFCASSEAGAGTFGSGTRLTVV.

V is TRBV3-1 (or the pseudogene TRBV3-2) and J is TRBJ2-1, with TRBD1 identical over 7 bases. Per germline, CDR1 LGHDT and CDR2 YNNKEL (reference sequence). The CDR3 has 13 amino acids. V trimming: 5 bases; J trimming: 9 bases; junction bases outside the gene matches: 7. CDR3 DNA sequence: TGTGCCAGCAGCTCAGACAGGGTCACTGAGCAGTTCTTC. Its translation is CASSSDRVTEQFF.

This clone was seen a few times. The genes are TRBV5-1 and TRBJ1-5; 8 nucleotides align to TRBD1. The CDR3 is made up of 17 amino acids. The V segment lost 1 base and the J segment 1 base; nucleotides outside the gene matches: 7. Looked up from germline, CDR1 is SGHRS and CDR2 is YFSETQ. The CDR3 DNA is TGCGCCAGCAGCTTGATTGGACAGGGAGGGAGCAATCAGCCCCAGCATTTT. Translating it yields CASSLIGQGGSNQPQHF.

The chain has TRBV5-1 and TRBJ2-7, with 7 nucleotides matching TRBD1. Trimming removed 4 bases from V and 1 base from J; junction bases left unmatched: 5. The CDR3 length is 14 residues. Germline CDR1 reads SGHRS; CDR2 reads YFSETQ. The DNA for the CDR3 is TGCGCCAGCAGCCTCCGGGACAGATCCTACGAGCAGTACTTC. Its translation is CASSLRDRSYEQYF.

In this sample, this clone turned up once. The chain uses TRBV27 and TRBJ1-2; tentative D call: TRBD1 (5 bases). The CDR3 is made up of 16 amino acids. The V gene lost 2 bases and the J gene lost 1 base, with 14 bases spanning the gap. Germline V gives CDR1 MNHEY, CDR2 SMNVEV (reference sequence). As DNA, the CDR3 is TGTGCCAGCAGTTTAAATGGGGGGACCTTTAACTATGGCTACACCTTC. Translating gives CASSLNGGTFNYGYTF.

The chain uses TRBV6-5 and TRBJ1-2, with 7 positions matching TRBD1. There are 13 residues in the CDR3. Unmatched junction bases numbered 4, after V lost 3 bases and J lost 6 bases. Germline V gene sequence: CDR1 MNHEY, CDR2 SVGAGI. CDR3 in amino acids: CASSYTGEDGYTF. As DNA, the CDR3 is TGTGCCAGCAGTTATACAGGGGAGGATGGCTACACCTTC.